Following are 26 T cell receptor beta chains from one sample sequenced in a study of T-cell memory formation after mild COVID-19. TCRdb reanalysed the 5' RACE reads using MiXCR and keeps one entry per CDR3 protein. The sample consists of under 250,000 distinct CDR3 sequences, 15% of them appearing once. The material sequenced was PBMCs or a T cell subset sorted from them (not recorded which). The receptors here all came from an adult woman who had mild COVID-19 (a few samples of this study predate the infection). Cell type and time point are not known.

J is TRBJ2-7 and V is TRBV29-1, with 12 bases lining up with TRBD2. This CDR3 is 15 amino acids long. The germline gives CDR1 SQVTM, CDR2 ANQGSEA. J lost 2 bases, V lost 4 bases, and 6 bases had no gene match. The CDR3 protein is CSVGGGTSGPYEQYF. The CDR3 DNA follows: TGCAGCGTTGGGGGTGGGACTAGCGGGCCCTACGAGCAGTACTTC.

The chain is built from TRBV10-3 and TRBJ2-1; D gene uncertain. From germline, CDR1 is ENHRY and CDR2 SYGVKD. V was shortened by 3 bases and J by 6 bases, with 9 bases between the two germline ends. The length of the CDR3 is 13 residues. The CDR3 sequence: CAISDVAPNEQFF. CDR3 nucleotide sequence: TGTGCCATCAGTGATGTGGCCCCCAATGAGCAGTTCTTC.

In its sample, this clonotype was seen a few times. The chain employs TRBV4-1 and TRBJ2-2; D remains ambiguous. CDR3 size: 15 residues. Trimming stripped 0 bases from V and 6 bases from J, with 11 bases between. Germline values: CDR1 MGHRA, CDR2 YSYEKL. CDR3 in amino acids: CASSQDSANPGELFF. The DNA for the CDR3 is TGCGCCAGCAGCCAAGATTCCGCCAACCCCGGGGAGCTGTTTTTT.

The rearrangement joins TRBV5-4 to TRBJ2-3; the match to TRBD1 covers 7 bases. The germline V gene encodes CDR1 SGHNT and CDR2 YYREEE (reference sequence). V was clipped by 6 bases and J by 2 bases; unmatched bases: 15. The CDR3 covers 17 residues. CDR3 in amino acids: CASTPSGTDQLTDTQYF. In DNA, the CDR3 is TGTGCCAGCACCCCCTCGGGGACAGATCAACTCACAGATACGCAGTATTTT.

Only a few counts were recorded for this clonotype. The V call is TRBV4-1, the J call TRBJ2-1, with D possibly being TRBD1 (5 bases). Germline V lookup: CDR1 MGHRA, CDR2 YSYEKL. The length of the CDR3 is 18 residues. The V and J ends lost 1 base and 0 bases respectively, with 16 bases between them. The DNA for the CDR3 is TGCGCCAGCAGCCAAGTTGGGGCAGCCCGTAGCTCCTACAATGAGCAGTTCTTC. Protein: CASSQVGAARSSYNEQFF.

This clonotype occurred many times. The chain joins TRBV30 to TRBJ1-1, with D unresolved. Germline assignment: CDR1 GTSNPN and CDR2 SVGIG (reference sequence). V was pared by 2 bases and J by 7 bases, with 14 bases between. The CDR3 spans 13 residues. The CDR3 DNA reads TGTGCCTGGAGTTTGGGTGTGGGGTATGAAGCTTTCTTT. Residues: CAWSLGVGYEAFF.

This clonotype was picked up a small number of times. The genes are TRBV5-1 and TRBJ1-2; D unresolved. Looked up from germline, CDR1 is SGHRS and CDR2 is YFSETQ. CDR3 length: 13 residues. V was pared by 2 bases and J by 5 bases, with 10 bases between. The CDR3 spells CASSFMSQYGYTF. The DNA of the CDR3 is TGCGCCAGCAGCTTCATGTCCCAATATGGCTACACCTTC.

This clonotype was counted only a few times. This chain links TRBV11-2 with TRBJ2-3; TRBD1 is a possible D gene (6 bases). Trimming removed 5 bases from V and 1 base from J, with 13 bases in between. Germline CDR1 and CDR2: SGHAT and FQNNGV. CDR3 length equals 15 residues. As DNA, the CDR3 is TGTGCCAGCAGCGACAGGCACGGAGGCACAGATACGCAGTATTTT. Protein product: CASSDRHGGTDTQYF.

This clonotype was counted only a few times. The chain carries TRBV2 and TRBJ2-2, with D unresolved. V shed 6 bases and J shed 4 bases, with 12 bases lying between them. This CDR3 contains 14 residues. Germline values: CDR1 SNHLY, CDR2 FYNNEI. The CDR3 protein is CASREFTSTGELFF. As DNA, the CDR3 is TGTGCCAGCAGAGAGTTTACGAGCACCGGGGAGCTGTTTTTT. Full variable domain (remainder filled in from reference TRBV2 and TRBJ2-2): EPEVTQTPSHQVTQMGQEVILRCVPISNHLYFYWYRQILGQKVEFLVSFYNNEISEKSEIFDDQFSVERPDGSNFTLKIRSTKLEDSAMYFCASREFTSTGELFFGEGSRLTVL.

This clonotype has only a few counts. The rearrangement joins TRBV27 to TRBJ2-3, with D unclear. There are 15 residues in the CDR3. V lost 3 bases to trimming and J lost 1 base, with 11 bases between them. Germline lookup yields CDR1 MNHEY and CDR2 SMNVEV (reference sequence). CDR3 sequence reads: CASSFRVGRTDTQYF. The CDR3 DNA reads TGTGCCAGCAGTTTTAGGGTTGGCCGCACAGATACGCAGTATTTT.

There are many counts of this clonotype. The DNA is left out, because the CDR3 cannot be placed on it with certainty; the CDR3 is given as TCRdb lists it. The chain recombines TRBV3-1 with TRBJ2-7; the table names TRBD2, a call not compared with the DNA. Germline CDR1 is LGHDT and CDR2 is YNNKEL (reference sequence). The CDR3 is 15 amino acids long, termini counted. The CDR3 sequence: CASSLTSAAGVPKYF.

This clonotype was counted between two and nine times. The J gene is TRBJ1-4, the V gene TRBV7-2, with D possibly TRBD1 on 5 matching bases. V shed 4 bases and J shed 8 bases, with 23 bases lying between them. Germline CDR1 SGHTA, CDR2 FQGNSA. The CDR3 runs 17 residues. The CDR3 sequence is CASSSSRGGLMKEKLFF. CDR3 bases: TGTGCCAGCAGCTCCTCGCGGGGCGGTCTAATGAAGGAAAAACTGTTTTTT.

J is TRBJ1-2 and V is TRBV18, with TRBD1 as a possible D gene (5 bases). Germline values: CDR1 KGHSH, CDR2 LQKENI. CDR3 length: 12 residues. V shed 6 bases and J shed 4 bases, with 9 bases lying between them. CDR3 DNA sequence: TGTGCCAGCTCCCCGAGGGGCTATGGCTACACCTTC. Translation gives CASSPRGYGYTF.

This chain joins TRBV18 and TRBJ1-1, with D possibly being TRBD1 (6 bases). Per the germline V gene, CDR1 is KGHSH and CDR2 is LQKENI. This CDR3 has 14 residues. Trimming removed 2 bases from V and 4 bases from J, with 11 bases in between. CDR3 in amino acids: CASSPSGEGTEAFF. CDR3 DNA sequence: TGTGCCAGCTCACCATCAGGGGAAGGCACTGAAGCTTTCTTT.

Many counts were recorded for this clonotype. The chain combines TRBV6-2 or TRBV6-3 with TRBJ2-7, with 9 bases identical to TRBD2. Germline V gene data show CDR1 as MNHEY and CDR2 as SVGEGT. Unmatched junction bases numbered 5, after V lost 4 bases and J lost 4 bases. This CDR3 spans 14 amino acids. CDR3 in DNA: TGTGCCAGCAGTTCCTTAGCGGGGGTATACGAGCAGTACTTC. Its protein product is CASSSLAGVYEQYF.

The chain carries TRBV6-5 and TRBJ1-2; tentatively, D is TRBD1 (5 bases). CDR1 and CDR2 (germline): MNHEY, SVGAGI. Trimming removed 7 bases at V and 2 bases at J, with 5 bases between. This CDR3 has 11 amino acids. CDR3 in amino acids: CASTGNYGYTF. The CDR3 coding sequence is TGTGCCAGCACAGGGAACTATGGCTACACCTTC.

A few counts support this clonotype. As DNA, the CDR3 is TGTGCCAGCAGCCCATACAGGGGGCGGTTCGGGGAGCTGTTTTTT. Protein sequence: CASSPYRGRFGELFF. The rearrangement links TRBV11-2 to TRBJ2-2; the match to TRBD1 covers 9 bases. The germline V gene has CDR1 SGHAT and CDR2 FQNNGV. Trimming cost V 5 bases and J 7 bases; bases outside gene matches: 8. The CDR3 extends over 15 amino acids.

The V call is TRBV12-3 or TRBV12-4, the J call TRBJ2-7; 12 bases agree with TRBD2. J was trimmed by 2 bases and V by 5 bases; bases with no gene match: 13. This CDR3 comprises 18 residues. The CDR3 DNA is TGTGCCAGCAGTCTTAGGCGTCCTAGCGGGAGGGGCGCCTACGAGCAGTACTTC. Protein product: CASSLRRPSGRGAYEQYF.

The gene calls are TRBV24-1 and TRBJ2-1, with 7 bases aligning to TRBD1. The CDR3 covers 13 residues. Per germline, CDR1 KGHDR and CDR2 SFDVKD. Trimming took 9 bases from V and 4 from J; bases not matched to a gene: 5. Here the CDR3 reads CATRDSRYNEQFF. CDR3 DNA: TGTGCCACCCGGGACAGCCGGTACAATGAGCAGTTCTTC.

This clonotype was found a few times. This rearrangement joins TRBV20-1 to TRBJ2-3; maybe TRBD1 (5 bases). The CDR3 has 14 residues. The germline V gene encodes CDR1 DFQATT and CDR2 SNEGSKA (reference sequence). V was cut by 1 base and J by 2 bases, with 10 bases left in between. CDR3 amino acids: CSARGQGYTDTQYF. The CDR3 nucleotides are TGCAGTGCTAGAGGGCAGGGCTACACAGATACGCAGTATTTT.

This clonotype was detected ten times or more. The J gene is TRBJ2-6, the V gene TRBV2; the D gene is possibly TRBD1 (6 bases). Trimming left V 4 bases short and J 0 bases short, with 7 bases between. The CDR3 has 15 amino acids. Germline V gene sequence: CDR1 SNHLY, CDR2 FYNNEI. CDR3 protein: CASSAQGSGANVLTF. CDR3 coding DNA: TGTGCCAGCAGTGCACAGGGCTCTGGGGCCAACGTCCTGACTTTC.

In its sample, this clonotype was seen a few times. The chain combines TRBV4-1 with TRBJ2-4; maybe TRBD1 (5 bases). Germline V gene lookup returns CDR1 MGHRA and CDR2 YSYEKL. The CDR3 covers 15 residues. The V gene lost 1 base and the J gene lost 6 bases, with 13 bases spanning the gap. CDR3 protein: CASSQAQRTPNIQYF. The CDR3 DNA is TGCGCCAGCAGCCAAGCACAGAGGACACCAAACATTCAGTACTTC.

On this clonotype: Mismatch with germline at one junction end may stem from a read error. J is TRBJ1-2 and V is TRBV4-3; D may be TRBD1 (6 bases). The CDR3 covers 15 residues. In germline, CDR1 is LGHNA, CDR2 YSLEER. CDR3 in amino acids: CASRQEHRANYGYTF. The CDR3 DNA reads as TGCGCCAGCAGACAAGAGCACAGGGCAAACTATGGCTACACCTTC.

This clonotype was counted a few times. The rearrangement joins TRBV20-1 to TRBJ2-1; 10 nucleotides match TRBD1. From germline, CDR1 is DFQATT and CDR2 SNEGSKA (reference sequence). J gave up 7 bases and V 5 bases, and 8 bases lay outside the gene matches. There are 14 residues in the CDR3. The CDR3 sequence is CSALKGDRGNEQFF. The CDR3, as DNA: TGCAGTGCTCTTAAAGGGGACAGGGGAAATGAGCAGTTCTTC.

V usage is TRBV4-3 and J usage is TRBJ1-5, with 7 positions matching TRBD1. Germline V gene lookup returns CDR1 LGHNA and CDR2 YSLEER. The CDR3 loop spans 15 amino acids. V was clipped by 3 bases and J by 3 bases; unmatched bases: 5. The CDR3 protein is CASSHRQGDNQPQHF. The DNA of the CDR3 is TGCGCCAGCAGCCATCGACAGGGCGACAATCAGCCCCAGCATTTT.

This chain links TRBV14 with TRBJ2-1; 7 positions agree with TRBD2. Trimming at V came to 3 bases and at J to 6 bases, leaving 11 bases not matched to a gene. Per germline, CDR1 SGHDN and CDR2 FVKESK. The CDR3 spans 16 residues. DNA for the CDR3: TGTGCCAGCAGCCACCCTTTTTCTAGCGGATTCAATGAGCAGTTCTTC. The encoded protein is CASSHPFSSGFNEQFF.